Sequencing of this TCR beta chain was carried out in a study of T cells after yellow fever vaccination. This clonotype was seen only a few times. The antigen is undetermined. General study points: Although most clonotypes did not, a small share appeared in both CD4 and CD8 compartments. Peak timing came faster in the weaker secondary response, day 5 versus 15.

They built TCR cDNA with 5'RACE template switching, a step that put in a universal primer site and UMIs. TCRdb recomputed calls from the 5' RACE reads with MiXCR, one row per CDR3 protein. The sample shows over 250,000 distinct CDR3 sequences, roughly 4% of them seen only once. V was cut by 1 base and J by 4 bases, with 10 bases left in between. The CDR3 runs 14 residues. The germline CDR1 and CDR2 sequences are MDHEN and SYDVKM. The sample here was PBMCs, taken 5 days after the yellow fever booster vaccination. The genes are TRBV28 and TRBJ1-1; D not certain. The clonotype originates from a man aged 18 to 30 who received the YFV17D yellow fever vaccine. The CDR3 loop reads CASSLLRVSTEAFF. CDR3 bases: TGTGCCAGCAGTTTATTAAGGGTGAGCACTGAAGCTTTCTTT.